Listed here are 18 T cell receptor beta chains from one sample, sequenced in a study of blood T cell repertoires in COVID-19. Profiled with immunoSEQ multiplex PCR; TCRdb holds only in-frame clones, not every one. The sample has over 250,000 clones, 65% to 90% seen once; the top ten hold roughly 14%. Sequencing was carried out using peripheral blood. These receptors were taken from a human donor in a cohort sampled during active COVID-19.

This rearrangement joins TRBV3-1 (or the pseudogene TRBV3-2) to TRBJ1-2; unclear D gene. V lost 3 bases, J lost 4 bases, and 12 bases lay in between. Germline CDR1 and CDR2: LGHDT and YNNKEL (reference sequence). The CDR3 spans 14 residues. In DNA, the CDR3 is TGTGCCAGCAGCCATCAGGAGGTCGGCTATGGCTACACCTTC. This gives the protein CASSHQEVGYGYTF.

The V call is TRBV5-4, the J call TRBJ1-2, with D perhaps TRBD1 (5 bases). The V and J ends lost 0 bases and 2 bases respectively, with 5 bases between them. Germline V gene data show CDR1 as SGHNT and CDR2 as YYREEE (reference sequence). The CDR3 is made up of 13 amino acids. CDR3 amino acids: CASSLDRNYGYTF. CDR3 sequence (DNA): TGTGCCAGCAGCTTGGACAGGAACTATGGCTACACCTTC. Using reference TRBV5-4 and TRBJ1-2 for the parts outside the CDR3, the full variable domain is ETGVTQSPTHLIKTRGQQVTLRCSSQSGHNTVSWYQQALGQGPQFIFQYYREEENGRGNFPPRFSGLQFPNYSSELNVNALELDDSALYLCASSLDRNYGYTFGSGTRLTVV.

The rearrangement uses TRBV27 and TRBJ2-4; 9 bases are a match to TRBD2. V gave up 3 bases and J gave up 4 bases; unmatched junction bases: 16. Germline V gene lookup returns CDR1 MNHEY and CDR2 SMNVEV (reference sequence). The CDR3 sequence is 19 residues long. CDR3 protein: CASSFRETGGRAGKNIQYF. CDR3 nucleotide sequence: TGTGCCAGCAGTTTTCGGGAGACTGGCGGGAGGGCGGGTAAAAACATTCAGTACTTC.

The CDR3 coding sequence is TGTGCCAGCAGTGATGGACTAGCGGAGCTTGAGTACTTC. This translates into CASSDGLAELEYF. The chain employs TRBV6-1 and TRBJ2-7, with TRBD2 matching 10 bases. J gave up 11 bases and V 3 bases, and 7 bases lay outside the gene matches. CDR1 and CDR2 from the germline V gene are MNHNS and SASEGT. This CDR3 contains 13 residues.

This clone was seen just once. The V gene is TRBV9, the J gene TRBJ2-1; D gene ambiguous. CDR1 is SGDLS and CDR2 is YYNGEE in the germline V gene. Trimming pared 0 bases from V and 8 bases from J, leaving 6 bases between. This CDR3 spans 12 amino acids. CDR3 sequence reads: CASSVDRDEQFF. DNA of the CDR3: TGTGCCAGCAGCGTAGATCGGGATGAGCAGTTCTTC.

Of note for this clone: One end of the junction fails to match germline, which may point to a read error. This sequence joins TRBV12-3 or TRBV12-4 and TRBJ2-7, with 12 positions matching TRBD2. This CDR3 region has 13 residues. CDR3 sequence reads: CASTNLAGGPISF. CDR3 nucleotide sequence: TGTGCCAGTACAAATCTAGCGGGAGGGCCGATCTCCTTC.

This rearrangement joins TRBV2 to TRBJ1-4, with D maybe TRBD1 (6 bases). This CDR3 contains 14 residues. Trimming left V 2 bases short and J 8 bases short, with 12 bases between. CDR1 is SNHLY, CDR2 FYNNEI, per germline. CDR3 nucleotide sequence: TGTGCCAGCAGTGAAAACAGGGAAGGAGAAAAACTGTTTTTT. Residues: CASSENREGEKLFF. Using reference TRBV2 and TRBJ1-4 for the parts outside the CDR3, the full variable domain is EPEVTQTPSHQVTQMGQEVILRCVPISNHLYFYWYRQILGQKVEFLVSFYNNEISEKSEIFDDQFSVERPDGSNFTLKIRSTKLEDSAMYFCASSENREGEKLFFGSGTQLSVL.

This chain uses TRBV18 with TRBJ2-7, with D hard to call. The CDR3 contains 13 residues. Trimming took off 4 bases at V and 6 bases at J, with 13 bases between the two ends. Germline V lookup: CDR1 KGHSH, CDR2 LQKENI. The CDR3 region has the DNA TGTGCCAGCTCACTCTCCGTTCTCTCCGAGCAGTACTTC. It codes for CASSLSVLSEQYF. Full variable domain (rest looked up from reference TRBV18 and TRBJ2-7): NAGVMQNPRHLVRRRGQEARLRCSPMKGHSHVYWYRQLPEEGLKFMVYLQKENIIDESGMPKERFSAEFPKEGPSILRIQQVVRGDSAAYFCASSLSVLSEQYFGPGTRLTVT.

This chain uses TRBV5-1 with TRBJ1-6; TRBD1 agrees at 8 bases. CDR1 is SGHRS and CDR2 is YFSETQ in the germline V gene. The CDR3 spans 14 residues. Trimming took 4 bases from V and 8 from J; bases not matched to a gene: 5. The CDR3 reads CASSPGGLDSPLHF. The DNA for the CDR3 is TGCGCCAGCAGCCCAGGGGGCTTAGATTCACCCCTCCACTTT.

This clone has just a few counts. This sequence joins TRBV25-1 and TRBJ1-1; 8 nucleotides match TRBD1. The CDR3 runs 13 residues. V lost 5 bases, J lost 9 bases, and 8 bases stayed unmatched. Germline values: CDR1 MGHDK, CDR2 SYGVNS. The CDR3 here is CASSHRTGQKAFF. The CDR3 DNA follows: TGTGCCAGCAGTCATCGGACAGGGCAGAAAGCTTTCTTT.

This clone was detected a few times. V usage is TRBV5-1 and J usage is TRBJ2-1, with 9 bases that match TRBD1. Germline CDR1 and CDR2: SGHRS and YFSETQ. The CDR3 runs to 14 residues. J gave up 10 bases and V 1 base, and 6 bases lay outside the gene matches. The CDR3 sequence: CASSLPTGGREQFF. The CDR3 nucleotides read TGCGCCAGCAGCTTGCCTACAGGGGGCAGAGAGCAGTTCTTC. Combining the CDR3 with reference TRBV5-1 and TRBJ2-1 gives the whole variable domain KAGVTQTPRYLIKTRGQQVTLSCSPISGHRSVSWYQQTPGQGLQFLFEYFSETQRNKGNFPGRFSGRQFSNSRSEMNVSTLELGDSALYLCASSLPTGGREQFFGPGTRLTVL.

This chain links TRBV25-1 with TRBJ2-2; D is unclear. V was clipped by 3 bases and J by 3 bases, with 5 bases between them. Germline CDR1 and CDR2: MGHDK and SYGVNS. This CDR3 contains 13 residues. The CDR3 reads CASSDRYTGELFF. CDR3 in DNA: TGTGCCAGCAGTGACAGGTACACCGGGGAGCTGTTTTTT.

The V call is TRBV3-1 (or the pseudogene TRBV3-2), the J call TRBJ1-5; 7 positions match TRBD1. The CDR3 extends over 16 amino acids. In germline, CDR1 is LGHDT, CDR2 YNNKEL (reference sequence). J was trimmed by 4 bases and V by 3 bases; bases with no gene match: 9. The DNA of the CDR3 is TGTGCCAGCAGCCAGCCTCGGGGACAGACAAATCAGCCCCAGCATTTT. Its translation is CASSQPRGQTNQPQHF.

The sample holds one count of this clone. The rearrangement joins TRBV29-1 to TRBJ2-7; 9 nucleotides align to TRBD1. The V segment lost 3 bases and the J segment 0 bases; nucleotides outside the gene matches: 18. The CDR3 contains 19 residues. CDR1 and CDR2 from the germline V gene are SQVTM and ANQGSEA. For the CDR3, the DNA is TGCAGCGTTGAGGGGCCGGTTTGGGCCGGGACAGGGCTCTCCTACGAGCAGTACTTC. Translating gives CSVEGPVWAGTGLSYEQYF.

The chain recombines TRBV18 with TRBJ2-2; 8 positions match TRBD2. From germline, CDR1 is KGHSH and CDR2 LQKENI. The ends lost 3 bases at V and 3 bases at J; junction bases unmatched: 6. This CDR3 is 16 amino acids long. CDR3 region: CASSPTAGADTGELFF. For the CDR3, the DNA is TGTGCCAGCTCACCTACAGCGGGAGCGGACACCGGGGAGCTGTTTTTT. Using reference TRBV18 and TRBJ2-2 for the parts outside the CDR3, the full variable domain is NAGVMQNPRHLVRRRGQEARLRCSPMKGHSHVYWYRQLPEEGLKFMVYLQKENIIDESGMPKERFSAEFPKEGPSILRIQQVVRGDSAAYFCASSPTAGADTGELFFGEGSRLTVL.

The CDR3 region has the DNA TGTGCCTGGAGACAGGCCTATGGCTACACCTTC. The encoded protein is CAWRQAYGYTF. The rearrangement links TRBV30 to TRBJ1-2, with D maybe TRBD1 (5 bases). The length of the CDR3 is 11 residues. Trimming stripped 3 bases from V and 4 bases from J, with 6 bases between. Germline V CDR1 and CDR2: GTSNPN, SVGIG (reference sequence).

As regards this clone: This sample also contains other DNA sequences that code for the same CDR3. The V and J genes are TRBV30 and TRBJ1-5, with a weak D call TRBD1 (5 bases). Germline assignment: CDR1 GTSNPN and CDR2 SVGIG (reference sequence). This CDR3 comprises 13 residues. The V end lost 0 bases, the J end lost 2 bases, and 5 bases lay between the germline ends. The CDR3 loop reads CAWSVQGNQPQHF. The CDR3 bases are TGTGCCTGGAGTGTACAGGGCAATCAGCCCCAGCATTTT.

Written as DNA, the CDR3 is TGTGCCAGCAACCGAGAGAATACGCAGTATTTT. Translated: CASNRENTQYF. The chain recombines TRBV7-2 with TRBJ2-3; D not resolved. This CDR3 comprises 11 residues. Germline V CDR1 and CDR2: SGHTA, FQGNSA. V was pared by 7 bases and J by 7 bases, with 9 bases between. The variable domain in full, with the rest retrieved from reference TRBV7-2 and TRBJ2-3, is GAGVSQSPSNKVTEKGKDVELRCDPISGHTALYWYRQSLGQGLEFLIYFQGNSAPDKSGLPSDRFSAERTGGSVSTLTIQRTQQEDSAVYLCASNRENTQYFGPGTRLTVL.